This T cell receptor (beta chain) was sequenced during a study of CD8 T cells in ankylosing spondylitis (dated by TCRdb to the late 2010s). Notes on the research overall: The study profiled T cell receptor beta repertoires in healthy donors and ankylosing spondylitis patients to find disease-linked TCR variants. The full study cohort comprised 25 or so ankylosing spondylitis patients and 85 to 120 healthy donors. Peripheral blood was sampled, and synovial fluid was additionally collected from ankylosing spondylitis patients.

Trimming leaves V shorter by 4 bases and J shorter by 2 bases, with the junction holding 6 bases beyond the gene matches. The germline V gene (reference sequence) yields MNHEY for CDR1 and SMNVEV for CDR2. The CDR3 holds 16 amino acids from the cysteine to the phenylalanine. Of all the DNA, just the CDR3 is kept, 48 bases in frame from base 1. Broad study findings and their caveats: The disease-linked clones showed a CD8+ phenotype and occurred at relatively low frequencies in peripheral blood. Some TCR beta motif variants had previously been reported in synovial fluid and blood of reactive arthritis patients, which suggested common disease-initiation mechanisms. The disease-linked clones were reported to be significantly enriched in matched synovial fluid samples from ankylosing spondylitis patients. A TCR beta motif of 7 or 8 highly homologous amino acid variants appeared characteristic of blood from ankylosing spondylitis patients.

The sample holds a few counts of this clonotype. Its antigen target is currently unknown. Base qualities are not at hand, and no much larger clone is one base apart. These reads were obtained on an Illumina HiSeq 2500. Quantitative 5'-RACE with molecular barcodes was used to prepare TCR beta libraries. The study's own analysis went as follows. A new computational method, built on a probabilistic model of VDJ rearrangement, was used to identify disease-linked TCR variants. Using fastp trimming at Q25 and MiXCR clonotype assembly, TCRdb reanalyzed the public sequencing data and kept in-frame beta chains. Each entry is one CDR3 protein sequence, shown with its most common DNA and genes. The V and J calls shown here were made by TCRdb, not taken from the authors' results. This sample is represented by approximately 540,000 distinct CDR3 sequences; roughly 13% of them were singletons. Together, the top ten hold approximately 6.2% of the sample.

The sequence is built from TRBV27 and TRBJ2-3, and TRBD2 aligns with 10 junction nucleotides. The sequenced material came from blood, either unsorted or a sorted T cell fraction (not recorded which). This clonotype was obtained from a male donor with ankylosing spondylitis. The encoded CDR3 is CASSSTTSGNTDTQYF. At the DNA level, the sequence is TGTGCCAGCAGTTCCACCACTAGCGGGAACACAGATACGCAGTATTTT.